This T cell receptor (beta chain) was retrieved from a study of blood T cell repertoires in COVID-19. Study-level background: The origin of the acute and convalescent COVID-19 samples was the United States, Italy and Spain. From T cells, B-cell-depleted T cells, or PBMCs came the material, which was cDNA or gDNA.

Germline values: CDR1 SGHNT, CDR2 YENEEA. The CDR3 covers 15 residues. V dropped 5 bases and J dropped 9 bases, with 17 bases sitting between them. How the authors handled the data: Reference gene primer amplification gave nucleated cell count estimates. Using immunoSEQ multiplex PCR, the repertoire was profiled, and TCRdb retains in-frame clones only, with some absent. D and trimming were read from the DNA, whereas the V and J calls and clone size are those reported in that table. The sample includes about 98,000 clones, approximately 82% of them seen just once. Sequencing was done on a sample of peripheral blood. The chain links TRBV11-3 to TRBJ1-6; a weak D match, TRBD1 (6 bases). This TCR came from a man between 60 and 70 years old with active or convalescent COVID-19. The CDR3 reads CASSPQGSPGSPLHF. The CDR3 DNA reads TGTGCCAGCAGCCCCCAGGGGAGCCCTGGTTCACCCCTCCACTTT.